The next 18 T cell receptor beta chains were all read from a single sample in a study of cytotoxic CD8 clonotypes in ibrutinib-treated CLL. Assay: immunoSEQ multiplex PCR; the TCRdb copy retains only in-frame clones and omits some. The sample carries 160,000 or so clones, about 84% recorded once. Specimen: PBMCs, collected after 24 months of ibrutinib treatment. These receptors all stem from a human donor with chronic lymphocytic leukemia.

This clone showed up just a few times. V is TRBV6-1 and J is TRBJ1-1, with TRBD1 as a possible D gene (6 bases). Germline V gene sequence: CDR1 MNHNS, CDR2 SASEGT. Trimming removed 6 bases from V and 0 bases from J, with 8 bases in between. The CDR3 runs to 13 residues. The CDR3 region has the DNA TGTGCCAGCAGACAGGGAGTGAACACTGAAGCTTTCTTT. Its protein product is CASRQGVNTEAFF.

The chain links TRBV6-5 to TRBJ2-3; 8 bases fit TRBD2. Per germline, CDR1 MNHEY and CDR2 SVGAGI. The CDR3 sequence is 14 residues long. Unmatched junction bases numbered 10, after V lost 6 bases and J lost 8 bases. The CDR3 DNA reads TGTGCCAGCAGCCTAAACTCGGGAGGGGGTACGCAGTATTTT. The encoded protein is CASSLNSGGGTQYF.

The V gene is TRBV4-1, the J gene TRBJ2-6; 8 nucleotides agree with TRBD2. This CDR3 comprises 18 residues. Germline-derived CDR1 and CDR2 are MGHRA and YSYEKL. The V segment lost 0 bases and the J segment 0 bases; nucleotides outside the gene matches: 4. Written as DNA, the CDR3 is TGCGCCAGCAGCCAAGACCCGGGGGGGGCCTCTGGGGCCAACGTCCTGACTTTC. As protein: CASSQDPGGASGANVLTF.

In its sample, this clone was seen a few times. The chain is built from TRBV11-2 and TRBJ1-2; no firm D call. This CDR3 contains 15 residues. V lost 1 base and J lost 0, with 9 bases in between. In germline, CDR1 is SGHAT, CDR2 FQNNGV. The CDR3 protein is CASSLGRTTNYGYTF. CDR3 DNA sequence: TGTGCCAGCAGCTTAGGCAGGACTACTAACTATGGCTACACCTTC.

V gene TRBV6-6 combines with J gene TRBJ1-2, with TRBD1 matching 8 bases. V was clipped by 5 bases and J by 5 bases; unmatched bases: 7. This CDR3 has 14 amino acids. CDR1 is MNHNY, CDR2 SVGAGI, per germline (reference sequence). CDR3 amino acids: CASSTRGPGYGYTF. The CDR3 bases are TGTGCCAGCAGTACCAGGGGGCCGGGGTATGGCTACACCTTC.

This clone was observed a few times. The chain employs TRBV30 and TRBJ2-7, with a tentative D call TRBD2 (6 bases). V lost 1 base and J 5 bases, leaving 15 bases between the germline ends. The CDR3 runs to 14 residues. Germline-derived CDR1 and CDR2 are GTSNPN and SVGIG (reference sequence). CDR3 residues: CAWSGSSVVHEQYF. The CDR3 nucleotides are TGTGCCTGGAGTGGATCTAGCGTCGTCCACGAGCAGTACTTC.

The genes are TRBV7-2 and TRBJ2-1, with a possible D match to TRBD1 (6 bases). The CDR3 covers 13 residues. CDR1 is SGHTA and CDR2 is FQGNSA in the germline V gene. Trimming shortened V by 3 bases and J by 8 bases, and 11 bases separated the two germline ends. CDR3 in DNA: TGTGCCAGCAGCTTGGACAGCTTTCATGAGCAGTTCTTC. Translated: CASSLDSFHEQFF.

This clone was counted once. This chain links TRBV7-2 with TRBJ1-4; TRBD1 matches 9 bases. CDR1 and CDR2 (germline): SGHTA, FQGNSA. The CDR3 extends over 16 amino acids. The V segment lost 3 bases and the J segment 10 bases; nucleotides outside the gene matches: 12. This CDR3 reads CASSFQTGTGLGKLFF. The CDR3 DNA reads as TGTGCCAGCAGCTTCCAGACCGGGACAGGGTTGGGAAAACTGTTTTTT.

This chain connects TRBV11-2 to TRBJ2-1; weak D call: TRBD2 (5 bases). The CDR3 has 15 residues. CDR1 is SGHAT, CDR2 FQNNGV, per germline. Trimming took off 6 bases at V and 0 bases at J, with 12 bases between the two ends. CDR3 bases: TGTGCCAGCAGAATCTCAAGCGGCTCCTACAATGAGCAGTTCTTC. Protein sequence: CASRISSGSYNEQFF.

For the CDR3, the DNA is TGTGCCAGCAGGGACAGTTCGTACGAGCAGTACTTC. Residues: CASRDSSYEQYF. V usage is TRBV6-5 and J usage is TRBJ2-7, with D possibly being TRBD1 (6 bases). The CDR3 consists of 12 residues. V lost 6 bases to trimming and J lost 4 bases, with 10 bases between them. In germline, CDR1 is MNHEY, CDR2 SVGAGI.

J is TRBJ2-7 and V is TRBV7-2; the D is unclear. The CDR3 extends over 12 amino acids. The V gene's germline CDR1 is SGHTA and CDR2 FQGNSA. Trimming took 5 bases from V and 2 from J, leaving 7 bases between them. The CDR3 nucleotides read TGTGCCAGCAGCATAATCCCCTACGAGCAGTACTTC. Amino acids: CASSIIPYEQYF.

This CDR3 reads CASTPTGTGGETQYF. As DNA, the CDR3 is TGCGCCAGTACCCCTACCGGGACAGGGGGAGAGACCCAGTACTTC. The chain combines TRBV5-1 with TRBJ2-5; TRBD1 aligns across 11 bases. This CDR3 contains 15 residues. Germline V gene lookup returns CDR1 SGHRS and CDR2 YFSETQ. V dropped 8 bases and J dropped 4; count of bases not matched to a gene: 10.

This clone was counted a few times. V gene TRBV7-3 combines with J gene TRBJ2-7, with 9 bases aligning to TRBD1. CDR3 length equals 14 residues. V shed 4 bases, J shed 0 bases, and the junction held 1 base outside the gene matches. Germline CDR1 SGHTA, CDR2 FQGTGA. The CDR3, as DNA: TGTGCCAGCAGCTGGGGACAGGGCTCCTACGAGCAGTACTTC. Protein: CASSWGQGSYEQYF. Supplemented by reference TRBV7-3 and TRBJ2-7, the full variable domain reads GAGVSQTPSNKVTEKGKYVELRCDPISGHTALYWYRQSLGQGPEFLIYFQGTGAADDSGLPNDRFFAVRPEGSVSTLKIQRTERGDSAVYLCASSWGQGSYEQYFGPGTRLTVT.

The chain couples TRBV11-2 to TRBJ2-5; 9 bases are shared with TRBD1. Per the germline V gene, CDR1 is SGHAT and CDR2 is FQNNGV. V trimming: 5 bases; J trimming: 3 bases; junction bases outside the gene matches: 10. The CDR3 has 16 amino acids. The CDR3 loop reads CASSLFSGQGEETQYF. Here the CDR3 DNA reads TGTGCCAGCAGCCTTTTTTCGGGACAGGGAGAAGAGACCCAGTACTTC.

Here the CDR3 reads CASSSRAGKNEQYF. CDR3 bases: TGTGCCAGCAGTTCCAGGGCCGGTAAAAACGAGCAGTACTTC. The chain employs TRBV6-6 and TRBJ2-7, with D possibly being TRBD1 (5 bases). CDR1 and CDR2 from the germline V gene are MNHNY and SVGAGI (reference sequence). The CDR3 is made up of 14 amino acids. Trimming stripped 4 bases from V and 5 bases from J, with 15 bases between.

The chain is built from TRBV7-9 and TRBJ2-3; D assignment may be TRBD1 or TRBD2 (5 bases each). This CDR3 spans 15 amino acids. Trimming stripped 3 bases from V and 0 bases from J, with 10 bases between. Germline V gives CDR1 SEHNR, CDR2 FQNEAQ (reference sequence). CDR3: CASSLGTRSTDTQYF. The DNA of the CDR3 is TGTGCCAGCAGCTTGGGGACGCGTAGCACAGATACGCAGTATTTT.

This clone was detected only once. The chain couples TRBV28 to TRBJ2-4, with D unresolved. Germline CDR1 is MDHEN and CDR2 is SYDVKM. Trimming took 3 bases from V and 9 from J, leaving 12 bases between them. The CDR3 contains 13 residues. This chain's CDR3 is CASSLNSIPIQYF. In DNA form, the CDR3 reads TGTGCCAGCAGTTTGAACAGTATTCCCATTCAGTACTTC.

This clone was counted a single time. The rearrangement uses TRBV10-3 and TRBJ2-1; D may be TRBD2 (5 bases). Trimming took 2 bases from V and 4 from J, leaving 6 bases between them. CDR3 length equals 13 residues. Germline V gene sequence: CDR1 ENHRY, CDR2 SYGVKD. CDR3 DNA sequence: TGTGCCATCAGTGAGCGGGAATACAATGAGCAGTTCTTC. This translates into CAISEREYNEQFF.